This is a list of T cell receptor beta chains from one sample in a study of control samples from healthy donors and cancer patients. Produced via immunoSEQ multiplex PCR; TCRdb's table is partial and in-frame only. The sample comprises roughly 120,000 clones, over 75% of which are singletons, and approximately 1.1% rests with the top ten. Sequenced input: PBMCs. The receptor source for this set is a woman aged 45-65 years with colorectal cancer. Each CDR3 is given with its conserved first and last residue. The D gene is left open where the match is weak. Rows give clone size only sometimes, using once, few, many, or a class for an expanded clone.

TRBJ1-1,.,TRBV10-3,.,TGTGCCATCAGTGAACGAGGACAGCTCACTGAAGCTTTCTTT,CAISERGQLTEAFF
TRBJ2-7,.,TRBV5-6,TRBD1,TGTGCCAGCAGCTTGGCAGGGGGCCACGAGCAGTACTTC,CASSLAGGHEQYF
TRBJ2-4,.,TRBV3-1/TRBV3-2,.,TGTGCCAGCACCGAACGAGTCCCATTGCAAAGAAAAAACATTCAGTACTTC,CASTERVPLQRKNIQYF
TRBJ2-5,.,TRBV7-6,TRBD1,TGTGCCAGCAGCTTAGGGGCAGGGGGACAAGAGACCCAGTACTTC,CASSLGAGGQETQYF
TRBJ2-5,.,TRBV6-2/TRBV6-3,.,TGTGCCAGCAGTTACGGGACATCGAAGACCCAGTACTTC,CASSYGTSKTQYF
TRBJ1-2,.,TRBV30,.,TGTGCCTGGAGTGTAACGAGAGGCTACACCTTC,CAWSVTRGYTF
TRBJ2-5,.,TRBV9,.,TGTGCCAGCAGCGACTCCGGGACAAGCCAAGAGACCCAGTACTTC,CASSDSGTSQETQYF
TRBJ2-1,.,TRBV10-2,.,TGCGCCAGCAGTGAAGGACCTAGCTATCTCAATGAGCAGTTCTTC,CASSEGPSYLNEQFF
TRBJ1-4,.,TRBV4-1,.,TGCGCCAGCAGCCAAACCGGGGCCAATGAAAAACTGTTTTTT,CASSQTGANEKLFF
TRBJ2-7,few,TRBV6-1,TRBD1,TGTGCCAGCAGTGAATTACTCTCCCAAAGGGACAGGGGGCTAGGGCAGTACTTC,CASSELLSQRDRGLGQYF
TRBJ2-5,.,TRBV28,.,TGTGCCAGCAGTTCCGGGGCCACCAACCAAGAGACCCAGTACTTC,CASSSGATNQETQYF
TRBJ2-3,.,TRBV4-1,TRBD2,TGCGCCAGCAGCCAAGAACCAGCGGGAGGGCTTGCAGATACGCAGTATTTT,CASSQEPAGGLADTQYF
TRBJ2-7,once,TRBV27,TRBD2,TGTGCCAGCAGCACCTCGGGGGGGCCAGACCTTCTTCCCGAGCAGTACTTC,CASSTSGGPDLLPEQYF
TRBJ2-2,.,TRBV11-3,TRBD2,TGTGCCAGCAGCAAGGGACTAGCGGGAAAAGAAGAGGAGCTGTTTTTT,CASSKGLAGKEEELFF
TRBJ2-1,.,TRBV25-1,.,TGTGCCAGCAGTGATGGTGGGGACCGGGTTAATGAGCAGTTCTTC,CASSDGGDRVNEQFF
TRBJ1-5,.,TRBV6-1,.,TGTGCCAGCAGTGAACAACCGAATAGCAATCAGCCCCAGCATTTT,CASSEQPNSNQPQHF